The 4 T cell receptor beta chains given below trace back to one sample, sequenced in a study of regulatory T cells in long-lasting Graves disease. Sequencing libraries for TCR beta were prepared with iRepertoire HTBI primers and Arm-PCR of CDR3 regions. TCRdb independently ran MiXCR on the multiplex PCR reads; one entry per CDR3 protein. The repertoire holds roughly 700,000 distinct CDR3 sequences, with about 30% as singletons. Time point noted: persistent/refractory GD, antithyroid drugs over 5 years with positive TRAb. The authors made the TCR library using RNA they extracted from PBMCs. The source material was peripheral blood mononuclear cells (PBMCs), sampled when the disease was refractory, from a patient treated with antithyroid drugs. The receptors originated from a female donor with Graves disease.

In this sample, this clonotype turned up a few times. The V call is TRBV3-1, the J call TRBJ1-2; 8 bases line up with TRBD1. V dropped 2 bases and J dropped 3; count of bases not matched to a gene: 8. The CDR3 sequence is 16 residues long. Germline lookup yields CDR1 LGHDT and CDR2 YNNKEL (reference sequence). The CDR3 bases are TGTGCCAGCAGCCAACAGGGGCAGGGGGCCTACTATGGCTACACCTTC. It encodes CASSQQGQGAYYGYTF.

This chain joins TRBV12-3 or TRBV12-4 and TRBJ1-1; possible D gene TRBD1, 5 bases. This CDR3 comprises 15 residues. V was trimmed by 6 bases and J by 4 bases, leaving 18 bases between them. In nucleotides, the CDR3 is TGTGCCAGCAGCCCTAGTGGGGCGCGGAGCACTGAAGCTTTCTTT. It specifies CASSPSGARSTEAFF.

The chain couples TRBV5-1 to TRBJ2-5; D not resolved. With the DNA end fitting TRBJ2-1 better, the J assignment may be wrong. Germline V lookup: CDR1 SGHRS, CDR2 YFSETQ. The CDR3 sequence is 12 residues long. The DNA of the CDR3 is TGCGCCAGCAGCCCAGGCTTATCTGAGCAGTTCTTC. Translation: CASSPGLSEQFF.

This clonotype came up a few times. This rearrangement joins TRBV9 to TRBJ2-7, with a possible D match to TRBD1 (5 bases). This CDR3 region has 15 residues. From germline, CDR1 is SGDLS and CDR2 YYNGEE. The V end lost 0 bases, the J end lost 1 base, and 11 bases lay between the germline ends. CDR3 amino acids: CASSVGPRGSYEQYF. CDR3 sequence (DNA): TGTGCCAGCAGCGTAGGCCCAAGGGGATCCTACGAGCAGTACTTC. The full variable domain, with the rest looked up from reference TRBV9 and TRBJ2-7, is DSGVTQTPKHLITATGQRVTLRCSPRSGDLSVYWYQQSLDQGLQFLIQYYNGEERAKGNILERFSAQQFPDLHSELNLSSLELGDSALYFCASSVGPRGSYEQYFGPGTRLTVT.